Sequencing of this T cell receptor beta chain was carried out in a study of control samples from healthy donors and cancer patients. Measured with immunoSEQ multiplex PCR; TCRdb has only the in-frame clones, and not every one. The profile shows about 170,000 clones, about 86% of them singletons. The V and J ends lost 3 bases and 4 bases, in that order; junction bases with no gene match: 6. The CDR3 is made up of 13 amino acids. Per the germline V gene, CDR1 is SQVTM and CDR2 is ANQGSEA. Sequencing was performed on blood. The sequence came from a young woman in good health. The chain links TRBV29-1 to TRBJ2-7; 7 bases are shared with TRBD2. The CDR3 region has the DNA TGCAGCGTTGAGCTAGCGGAGGATTACGAGCAGTACTTC. Its protein is CSVELAEDYEQYF.